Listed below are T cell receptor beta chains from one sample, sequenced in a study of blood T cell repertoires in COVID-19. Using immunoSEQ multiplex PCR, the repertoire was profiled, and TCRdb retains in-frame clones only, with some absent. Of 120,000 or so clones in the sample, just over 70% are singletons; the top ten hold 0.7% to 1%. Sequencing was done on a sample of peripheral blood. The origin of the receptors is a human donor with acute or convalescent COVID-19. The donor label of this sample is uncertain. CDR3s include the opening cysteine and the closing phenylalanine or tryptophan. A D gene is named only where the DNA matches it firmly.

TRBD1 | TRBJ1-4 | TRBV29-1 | TGCAGCGTTGCCTATCCCGACATGGACAGGAGGGTAAATGATAATGAAAAACTGTTTTTT | CSVAYPDMDRRVNDNEKLFF
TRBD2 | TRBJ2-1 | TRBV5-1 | TGCGCCAGCAGCATCGAAGCGGGGGGACTGCCTGAGCAGTTCTTC | CASSIEAGGLPEQFF
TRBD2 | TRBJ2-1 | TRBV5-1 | TGCGCCAGCAGCCCCGGGACTAGCGGGGGGTGGGGTGAGCAGTTCTTC | CASSPGTSGGWGEQFF
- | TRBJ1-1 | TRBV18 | TGTGCCAGCTCATTCCAAGGGGCAAGTTACACTGAAGCTTTCTTT | CASSFQGASYTEAFF
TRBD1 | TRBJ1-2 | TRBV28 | TGTGCCAGCAGCCGGGACAGGCTCTATGGCTACACCTTC | CASSRDRLYGYTF
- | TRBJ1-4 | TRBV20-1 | TGCAGTGCTAGTAACCGCGGGGGGCGCGAGGAAAAACTGTTTTTT | CSASNRGGREEKLFF
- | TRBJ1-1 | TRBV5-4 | TGTGCCAGCAGGTCTGAGCCAGGGTCCACTGAAGCTTTCTTT | CASRSEPGSTEAFF
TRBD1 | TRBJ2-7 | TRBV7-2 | TGTGCCAGCAACACAGGGGGCGAGCAGTACTTC | CASNTGGEQYF
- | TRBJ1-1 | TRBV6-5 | TGTGCCAGCAGTTACTCGGGCAGGAACACTGAAGCTTTCTTT | CASSYSGRNTEAFF
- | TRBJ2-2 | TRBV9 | TGTGCCAGCAGCATTCGGACTGGTCCCGGGGAGCTGTTTTTT | CASSIRTGPGELFF
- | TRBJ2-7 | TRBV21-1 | TGTGCCAGCAGCAAAGTGGGGCAACAGGGATCCGGTGCACCGGGATCCTACGAGCAGTACTTC | CASSKVGQQGSGAPGSYEQYF
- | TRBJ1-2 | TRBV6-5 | TGTGCCAGCAGTTACTCCCAGATCCATACAGACTATGGCTACACCTTC | CASSYSQIHTDYGYTF
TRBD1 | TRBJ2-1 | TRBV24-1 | TGTGCCACCAGTGCCCGGGACAGATCCTACAATGAGCAGTTCTTC | CATSARDRSYNEQFF
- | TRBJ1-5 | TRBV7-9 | TGTGCCAGCACCCGGGGTTTGGAGCCCCAGCATTTT | CASTRGLEPQHF
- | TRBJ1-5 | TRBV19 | TGTGCCAGTCGGAGGTATGGGGACTCCGATTATAGCAATCAGCCCCAGCATTTT | CASRRYGDSDYSNQPQHF
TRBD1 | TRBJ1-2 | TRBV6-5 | TGTGCCAGCAACAGCCGGGACAGGGGGCGTTCTGGCTACACCTTC | CASNSRDRGRSGYTF